This entry is about one TCR beta chain. Its antigen remains unknown. The data originate from a study of shared clonotypes between healthy human individuals. Sequenced by immunoSEQ multiplex PCR; TCRdb stores in-frame clones only, minus some. The sample holds 2 million to 2.5 million clones; roughly 95% are singletons and the top ten take roughly 0.13%. From germline, CDR1 is MNHNS and CDR2 SASEGT. The CDR3 is 14 amino acids. V lost 6 bases and J lost 0, with 9 bases in between. The study drew all its donors from Caucasian adults living in Nashville, Tennessee. Memory CD4+ cells were the fraction left after CD45RA+ naive selection. Study conclusions and caveats: It was the non-shared clonotypes that had lower generation probabilities than clonotypes shared by all four donors.

Sequenced sample: naive CD4+ T cells sorted from blood. Noted subset: CD45RA+ positively selected. The clonotype comes from a man younger than 35 in good health. This chain joins TRBV6-1 and TRBJ1-3, with D unresolved. The CDR3 DNA reads as TGTGCCAGCAGGGAGGGCCTCTCTGGAAACACCATATATTTT. It encodes CASREGLSGNTIYF.